The 9 T cell receptor beta chains given below trace back to one sample, sequenced in a study of cytotoxic CD8 clonotypes in ibrutinib-treated CLL. The assay was immunoSEQ multiplex PCR, and TCRdb's table has in-frame clones only and misses some. The data hold some 98,000 clones, with approximately 82% observed a single time. Source: PBMCs, taken after 12 months of ibrutinib treatment. The receptors come from a human donor with chronic lymphocytic leukemia.

V usage is TRBV6-4 and J usage is TRBJ2-6; unclear D gene. CDR1 is MRHNA, CDR2 SNTAGT, per germline. This CDR3 is 15 amino acids long. Trimming removed 0 bases from V and 2 bases from J, with 5 bases in between. Here the CDR3 DNA reads TGTGCCAGCAGTGACTCGGCGGCTGGGGCCAACGTCCTGACTTTC. Protein: CASSDSAAGANVLTF.

At least ten counts were recorded for this clone. V gene TRBV4-1 combines with J gene TRBJ2-4; possible D gene TRBD1, 5 bases. The CDR3 contains 16 residues. Trimming removed 4 bases from V and 8 bases from J, with 21 bases in between. Germline values: CDR1 MGHRA, CDR2 YSYEKL. CDR3: CASSLTPRTTGYIQYF. The CDR3 coding sequence is TGCGCCAGCAGCCTCACCCCGAGGACAACGGGTTACATTCAGTACTTC.

The V call is TRBV5-1, the J call TRBJ2-5; 7 bases agree with TRBD1. This CDR3 comprises 15 residues. Germline CDR1 SGHRS, CDR2 YFSETQ. The V gene end was trimmed by 2 bases and the J gene end by 0 bases; junction bases not matched to a gene: 4. The CDR3 loop is CASSFGDRDQETQYF. CDR3 DNA sequence: TGCGCCAGCAGCTTTGGGGACAGAGACCAAGAGACCCAGTACTTC.

V and J are TRBV19 and TRBJ2-1, with a possible D match to TRBD2 (5 bases). Germline V gene lookup returns CDR1 LNHDA and CDR2 SQIVND (reference sequence). This CDR3 region has 14 residues. Trimming cost V 10 bases and J 0 bases, with 13 bases left between them. DNA for the CDR3: TGTGCCACGAGGCGGGTGAGCTCCTACAATGAGCAGTTCTTC. Its translation is CATRRVSSYNEQFF.

This clone was seen a few times. The V and J genes are TRBV6-5 and TRBJ2-7; D remains ambiguous. Germline V gene sequence: CDR1 MNHEY, CDR2 SVGAGI. Trimming shortened V by 6 bases and J by 2 bases, and 17 bases separated the two germline ends. The CDR3 is made up of 15 amino acids. The CDR3: CASSLQRGGTYEQYF. CDR3 coding DNA: TGTGCCAGCAGCCTACAGAGAGGTGGGACCTACGAGCAGTACTTC.

As DNA, the CDR3 is TGTGCCAGCAGCCCGTGGACTAGGACGGGCGAGCAGTACTTC. It codes for CASSPWTRTGEQYF. V is TRBV7-9 and J is TRBJ2-7, with 7 bases aligning to TRBD2. This CDR3 is 14 amino acids long. Germline V gene data show CDR1 as SEHNR and CDR2 as FQNEAQ (reference sequence). With 5 bases clipped from V and 6 bases from J, the junction kept 10 bases outside the gene matches.

This clone was found a few times. The rearrangement links TRBV6-1 to TRBJ2-5, with TRBD2 identical over 8 bases. Germline CDR1 MNHNS, CDR2 SASEGT. The V segment lost 7 bases and the J segment 1 base; nucleotides outside the gene matches: 5. The CDR3 is 14 amino acids. The CDR3 is CASTPTSGQETQYF. The CDR3 nucleotides read TGTGCCAGCACACCTACTAGCGGCCAAGAGACCCAGTACTTC.

The chain employs TRBV29-1 and TRBJ2-1; tentatively, D is TRBD1 (6 bases). The germline gives CDR1 SQVTM, CDR2 ANQGSEA. There are 11 residues in the CDR3. Trimming took 6 bases from V and 3 from J, leaving 6 bases between them. DNA for the CDR3: TGCAGCGTCAGGGGCTACAATGAGCAGTTCTTC. Its protein product is CSVRGYNEQFF.

This chain uses TRBV7-2 with TRBJ1-5; tentative D call: TRBD1 (5 bases). Germline V lookup: CDR1 SGHTA, CDR2 FQGNSA. The CDR3 contains 14 residues. The germline V and J ends were trimmed by 1 base and 6 bases, with 10 bases remaining between them. CDR3 region: CASSLDQGFQPQHF. The CDR3 DNA reads as TGTGCCAGCAGCTTAGACCAGGGATTTCAGCCCCAGCATTTT.